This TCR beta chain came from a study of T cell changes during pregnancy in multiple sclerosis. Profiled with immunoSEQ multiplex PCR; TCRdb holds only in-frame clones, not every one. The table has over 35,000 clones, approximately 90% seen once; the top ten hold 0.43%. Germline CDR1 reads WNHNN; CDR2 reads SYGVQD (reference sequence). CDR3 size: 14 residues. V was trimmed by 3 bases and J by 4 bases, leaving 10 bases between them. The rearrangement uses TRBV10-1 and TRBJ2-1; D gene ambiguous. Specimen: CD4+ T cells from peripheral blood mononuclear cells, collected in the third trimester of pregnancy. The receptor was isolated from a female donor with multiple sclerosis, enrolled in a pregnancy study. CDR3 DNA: TGCGCCAGCAGTGATAGTGGGCCTTACAATGAGCAGTTCTTC. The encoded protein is CASSDSGPYNEQFF.